This T cell receptor beta chain was found in a study of OX40 agonist ivuxolimab in advanced cancers. As for the study in general: Ivuxolimab, which is an agonistic anti-OX40 (CD134) antibody, was administered to the patients. Patients received intravenous ivuxolimab every 2 weeks at 0.01 to 10 mg/kg.

Trimming took 0 bases from V and 2 from J; bases not matched to a gene: 3. Germline loops: CDR1 ENHRY, CDR2 SYGVKD. The CDR3 is 16 residues long. Study-level results: Dose levels from 0.1 to 3.0 mg/kg saw CD4+ and CD8+ blood T cells expand clonally by week 6.

Here immunoSEQ multiplex PCR was the method, and the copy in TCRdb shows in-frame clones only, minus some. Among fewer than 40,000 clones listed, 80% were seen once. In the case of this clone: Its matching antigen is unknown.

The sequence was obtained from an adult with an advanced solid tumor such as melanoma, head and neck, liver or kidney cancer. The J gene is TRBJ2-3, the V gene TRBV10-3, with 9 bases fitting TRBD2. Here the sequenced sample was CD4+ or CD8+ T cells sorted from blood, taken in a trial of the OX40 agonist ivuxolimab. CDR3 DNA: TGTGCCATCAGTGAGTCTGGCGGGGGGGCCACAGATACGCAGTATTTT. Its translation is CAISESGGGATDTQYF.